This T cell receptor beta chain derives from a study of T cells in Graves' hyperthyroidism and ophthalmopathy. The V gene lost 3 bases and the J gene lost 6 bases, with 8 bases spanning the gap. The V gene's germline CDR1 is MDHEN and CDR2 SYDVKM. This CDR3 spans 12 amino acids. Amplified TCR beta CDR3 regions came from RNA transcripts. The TCR CDR3 was amplified in a first-round RT-PCR using the HTBI primer set. Each CDR3 protein gets one entry after TCRdb re-called the multiplex PCR reads with MiXCR. The repertoire holds about 300,000 distinct CDR3 sequences, with 25% to 30% as singletons. This clonotype was seen many times. The antigen remains unidentified. Study outcomes and limitations: Ophthalmopathy was model-predicted a median about 6 months pre-onset. Ophthalmopathy stood apart from stable hyperthyroidism in a 13 V-J model. Peripheral blood also featured most of the thyroid clonotypes expanded above 0.001.

The receptor was derived from a man in his forties or fifties with Graves' hyperthyroidism that later progressed to Graves' ophthalmopathy. Input material: blood. The chain couples TRBV28 to TRBJ1-1; D ambiguous. CDR3: CASSFTGSEAFF. For the CDR3, the DNA is TGTGCCAGCAGTTTTACCGGGTCTGAAGCTTTCTTT.